This TCR beta chain was observed in a study of early T cells in non-severe SARS-CoV-2 infection. Study-wide background: Bulk RNA taken from unsorted whole blood was sequenced, leaving chains unpaired. General study points: Matching results from VDJdb favored anti-spike CD8 responses, leaving private and CD4 specificities undetected.

Concerning this clonotype: As yet, its antigen is unknown.

Each cDNA molecule carried a unique molecular identifier. TCRdb used MiXCR to reprocess the 5' RACE reads, holding one entry per CDR3 protein. The table lists 60,000 to 90,000 distinct CDR3 sequences, 9% to 10% of them singletons. Germline CDR1 is LGHDT and CDR2 is YNNKEL (reference sequence). The germline V and J ends were trimmed by 4 bases and 7 bases, with 17 bases remaining between them. CDR3 length equals 15 residues. The TCR comes from an adult who was a healthcare worker with PCR-confirmed SARS-CoV-2 infection or an uninfected control (not recorded which). The sequenced sample consisted of whole blood. The chain employs TRBV3-1 and TRBJ2-1; D might be TRBD2 (5 bases). Written as DNA, the CDR3 is TGTGCCAGCAGCCCCTGGACTGGCGCAAGGAATGAGCAGTTCTTC. It specifies CASSPWTGARNEQFF.